A single sample gave rise to the 30 T cell receptor beta chains below, sequenced in a study of Ad26.COV2.S vaccination and SARS-CoV-2 variants. Treatment denoted: around 19 received Ad26.COV2.S at low or high dose, single or two shots; roughly 5 received placebo; per-sample allocation not given. Sample collection was performed on day 63 after the first vaccine or placebo injection. TCRdb's copy holds only in-frame clones and misses some; the assay was immunoSEQ multiplex PCR. The data hold over 350,000 clones, with about 85% observed a single time. The sequencing used peripheral blood, collected in a trial of Ad26.COV2.S vaccine versus placebo. The receptors shown here come from a person between 18 and 65 years old who received the Ad26.COV2.S COVID-19 vaccine or a placebo.

The chain recombines TRBV5-1 with TRBJ1-2; 10 bases are a match to TRBD1. The J segment lost 4 bases and the V segment lost 3 bases, leaving 12 bases of the junction unmatched. CDR1 is SGHRS, CDR2 YFSETQ, per germline. The CDR3 spans 17 residues. CDR3 sequence (DNA): TGCGCCAGCAGCTGGAGTCCGGGACAGGGGACCTTCTATGGCTACACCTTC. Translating it yields CASSWSPGQGTFYGYTF.

This clone appeared a few times. The chain employs TRBV2 and TRBJ1-2, with a weak D call TRBD1 (5 bases). V lost 6 bases and J lost 4, with 15 bases in between. This CDR3 comprises 14 residues. The germline V gene has CDR1 SNHLY and CDR2 FYNNEI. CDR3 residues: CASRVQVLPYGYTF. The CDR3 coding sequence is TGTGCCAGCAGAGTACAGGTGCTACCCTATGGCTACACCTTC.

This chain connects TRBV6-6 to TRBJ2-1; 9 bases are a match to TRBD1. Germline CDR1 is MNHNY and CDR2 is SVGAGI (reference sequence). This CDR3 has 16 residues. Germline trimming cut 7 bases from V and 9 bases from J; bases unmatched to any gene: 16. The CDR3 DNA sequence: TGTGCCAGCATGCCTAGCCGGGACAGGGAAAAGATTGAGCAGTTCTTC. This translates into CASMPSRDREKIEQFF.

The rearrangement joins TRBV7-9 to TRBJ1-4; TRBD1 agrees at 7 bases. The length of the CDR3 is 15 residues. J lost 5 bases, V lost 0 bases, and 3 bases had no gene match. Germline CDR1 and CDR2: SEHNR and FQNEAQ (reference sequence). CDR3 sequence reads: CASSLAQGLNEKLFF. DNA of the CDR3: TGTGCCAGCAGCTTAGCACAGGGGTTGAATGAAAAACTGTTTTTT. Drawing the rest from reference TRBV7-9 and TRBJ1-4, the complete variable domain is DTGVSQNPRHKITKRGQNVTFRCDPISEHNRLYWYRQTLGQGPEFLTYFQNEAQLEKSRLLSDRFSAERPKGSFSTLEIQRTEQGDSAMYLCASSLAQGLNEKLFFGSGTQLSVL.

This chain uses TRBV15 with TRBJ2-5; the match to TRBD1 covers 7 bases. V lost 10 bases and J lost 5; bases outside the gene matches: 16. Germline V gene data show CDR1 as LNHNV and CDR2 as YYDKDF (reference sequence). The CDR3 extends over 15 amino acids. CDR3 loop: CANTPTGDALETQYF. In nucleotides, the CDR3 is TGTGCCAATACCCCTACAGGGGACGCGCTTGAGACCCAGTACTTC.

V gene TRBV7-9 combines with J gene TRBJ2-3; D not resolved. This CDR3 has 14 residues. The V gene's germline CDR1 is SEHNR and CDR2 FQNEAQ (reference sequence). V was clipped by 5 bases and J by 2 bases, with 11 bases between them. The CDR3 DNA follows: TGTGCCAGCAGCCCCCCGCAGGTCACAGATACGCAGTATTTT. This translates into CASSPPQVTDTQYF.

This clone was observed a handful of times. Other DNA sequences in this specimen translate into the identical CDR3. J is TRBJ1-5 and V is TRBV19; weak D call: TRBD1 (6 bases). This CDR3 has 13 amino acids. Germline CDR1 LNHDA, CDR2 SQIVND (reference sequence). Deletions cut 2 bases from V and 7 bases from J, with 9 bases between. In DNA, the CDR3 is TGTGCCAGTAGTATATCAGGGGCCCAGCCCCAGCATTTT. Its protein product is CASSISGAQPQHF.

The chain is built from TRBV7-9 and TRBJ1-5; maybe TRBD1 (5 bases). With 4 bases removed from V and 15 bases from J, the gap between germline ends came to 28 bases. CDR3 length equals 16 residues. Looked up from germline, CDR1 is SEHNR and CDR2 is FQNEAQ (reference sequence). In DNA, the CDR3 is TGTGCCAGCAGCTCAGTTTTCGGGGACGACCTAAACACCCGGCATTTT. Its translation: CASSSVFGDDLNTRHF.

This rearrangement joins TRBV18 to TRBJ2-1; possible D gene TRBD2, 6 bases. Germline loops: CDR1 KGHSH, CDR2 LQKENI. The CDR3 has 14 residues. Trimming removed 2 bases at V and 8 bases at J, with 13 bases between. CDR3 sequence (DNA): TGTGCCAGCTCACCAGGGCAGTCGGGGGATGAGCAGTTCTTC. Translation: CASSPGQSGDEQFF.

This chain uses TRBV12-5 with TRBJ1-5; 7 nucleotides match TRBD1. From germline, CDR1 is LGHNT and CDR2 FRNRAP. Trimming cost V 7 bases and J 8 bases; bases outside gene matches: 8. There are 13 residues in the CDR3. The CDR3, as DNA: TGTGCTAGTGCCCGGGACAGAAAGGAGCCCCAGCATTTT. Residues: CASARDRKEPQHF.

The CDR3 loop is CASSVGLIADRHNEQFF. The DNA of the CDR3 is TGTGCCAGCAGCGTGGGTTTGATAGCGGACCGTCACAATGAGCAGTTCTTC. The chain uses TRBV9 and TRBJ2-1; D perhaps matches TRBD2 (6 bases). Deletions cut 2 bases from V and 5 bases from J, with 20 bases between. Germline V CDR1 and CDR2: SGDLS, YYNGEE. The CDR3 has 17 amino acids.

Notes on this clone: A much larger clone lies a single base off, so this may be a read error. This rearrangement joins TRBV11-2 to TRBJ2-1; perhaps TRBD2 as D (5 bases). This CDR3 is built from 12 residues. V lost 5 bases and J 5 bases, leaving 7 bases between the germline ends. Germline CDR1 and CDR2: SGHAT and FQNNGV. The CDR3 reads CASSPLDNEQFF. The CDR3 coding sequence is TGTGCCAGCAGCCCACTAGACAATGAGCAGTTCTTC.

For the CDR3, the DNA is TGTGCCATCAGTGAGTCGGCGGGACAGGAAAACACCATATATTTT. Encoded protein: CAISESAGQENTIYF. This chain joins TRBV10-3 and TRBJ1-3, with 8 bases identical to TRBD1. This CDR3 has 15 residues. CDR1 is ENHRY and CDR2 is SYGVKD in the germline V gene. Germline trimming cut 0 bases from V and 6 bases from J; bases unmatched to any gene: 4.

This sequence joins TRBV7-7 and TRBJ2-1; possible D gene TRBD2, 5 bases. CDR1 is SSHAT and CDR2 is FNYEAQ in the germline V gene (reference sequence). The V gene lost 0 bases and the J gene lost 2 bases, with 8 bases spanning the gap. The CDR3 has 15 residues. CDR3 DNA sequence: TGTGCCAGCAGCTTAGCGTCCGGGACCTACAATGAGCAGTTCTTC. As protein: CASSLASGTYNEQFF.

This chain uses TRBV5-6 with TRBJ2-3; 10 bases match TRBD1. Germline CDR1 SGHDT, CDR2 YYEEEE. The CDR3 totals 14 residues. V dropped 5 bases and J dropped 4; count of bases not matched to a gene: 4. The CDR3 spells CASSNGQGADTQYF. The DNA for the CDR3 is TGTGCCAGCAGTAACGGACAGGGGGCAGATACGCAGTATTTT.

The V gene is TRBV5-1, the J gene TRBJ2-7, with no clear D. The ends were cut back, 0 bases at V and 0 bases at J, with 13 bases in the middle. The V gene's germline CDR1 is SGHRS and CDR2 YFSETQ. The length of the CDR3 is 16 residues. The CDR3, as DNA: TGCGCCAGCAGCTTGGCTGGGCTTTCCAGCTCCTACGAGCAGTACTTC. This codes for CASSLAGLSSSYEQYF.

The J gene is TRBJ2-2, the V gene TRBV6-5; 10 bases align to TRBD1. V was clipped by 4 bases and J by 6 bases; unmatched bases: 2. Germline V gene data show CDR1 as MNHEY and CDR2 as SVGAGI. The CDR3 contains 14 residues. CDR3 region: CASSLTGGPGELFF. The CDR3 region has the DNA TGTGCCAGCAGTTTGACAGGGGGCCCCGGGGAGCTGTTTTTT.

This chain links TRBV6-5 with TRBJ1-2, with D possibly TRBD1 on 5 matching bases. Trimming stripped 2 bases from V and 4 bases from J, with 11 bases between. The CDR3 has 14 amino acids. Germline CDR1 MNHEY, CDR2 SVGAGI. The CDR3: CASSYGGEAYGYTF. As DNA, the CDR3 is TGTGCCAGCAGTTACGGGGGAGAAGCCTATGGCTACACCTTC.

This rearrangement joins TRBV6-5 to TRBJ1-6; 9 bases are shared with TRBD1. V was clipped by 5 bases and J by 10 bases; unmatched bases: 9. Germline lookup yields CDR1 MNHEY and CDR2 SVGAGI. The CDR3 consists of 15 residues. CDR3 in amino acids: CASSNKQGARSPLHF. DNA for the CDR3: TGTGCCAGCAGTAACAAACAGGGGGCTAGGTCACCCCTCCACTTT.

V and J are TRBV12-3 or TRBV12-4 and TRBJ1-2; 8 bases fit TRBD1. After removal of 6 bases from V and 7 bases from J, the junction contained 4 bases not matched to a gene. The CDR3 is 12 amino acids. The CDR3 bases are TGTGCCAGCAGGGCTACAGGGGGTGGCTACACCTTC. Protein sequence: CASRATGGGYTF.

The DNA for the CDR3 is TGTGCCAGCAGCTTGGACGGGGGCCGGGATACGCAGTATTTT. It translates to CASSLDGGRDTQYF. The rearrangement links TRBV7-8 to TRBJ2-3, with D perhaps TRBD1 or TRBD2 (6 bases each). The CDR3 is 14 residues long. The V end lost 3 bases, the J end lost 6 bases, and 13 bases lay between the germline ends. Per the germline V gene, CDR1 is SGHVS and CDR2 is FQNEAQ.

The CDR3 sequence is CATSDYGTLNTGELFF. CDR3 nucleotides: TGTGCCACCAGTGATTACGGGACACTGAACACCGGGGAGCTGTTTTTT. The V call is TRBV24-1, the J call TRBJ2-2; tentative D call: TRBD1 (6 bases). The CDR3 consists of 16 residues. V lost 2 bases and J lost 1, with 10 bases in between. Germline V gene sequence: CDR1 KGHDR, CDR2 SFDVKD.

The chain employs TRBV30 and TRBJ2-3; 11 bases line up with TRBD2. J lost 4 bases, V lost 2 bases, and 2 bases had no gene match. Germline CDR1 GTSNPN, CDR2 SVGIG (reference sequence). The CDR3 spans 14 residues. Written as DNA, the CDR3 is TGTGCCTGGAGTCTTAGCGGGGGGGCAGATACGCAGTATTTT. This translates into CAWSLSGGADTQYF.

The chain employs TRBV5-6 and TRBJ1-2, with D hard to call. V lost 1 base and J 2 bases, leaving 9 bases between the germline ends. CDR1 is SGHDT, CDR2 YYEEEE, per germline. The CDR3 totals 14 residues. The CDR3 loop reads CASSLRNTNYGYTF. CDR3 coding DNA: TGTGCCAGCAGCTTGAGGAACACGAACTATGGCTACACCTTC.

The chain couples TRBV6-2 or TRBV6-3 to TRBJ2-1; TRBD2 agrees at 10 bases. With 1 base clipped from V and 12 bases from J, the junction kept 9 bases outside the gene matches. The CDR3 runs to 15 residues. Germline V CDR1 and CDR2: MNHEY, SVGEGT. CDR3 bases: TGTGCCAGCAGTTACTTCAGCGGGGGGGCGGTCGGGCAGTTCTTC. It translates to CASSYFSGGAVGQFF.

The V and J genes are TRBV27 and TRBJ1-2, with 8 bases aligning to TRBD1. The V segment lost 6 bases and the J segment 3 bases; nucleotides outside the gene matches: 3. Germline V lookup: CDR1 MNHEY, CDR2 SMNVEV (reference sequence). This CDR3 has 13 amino acids. The chain's CDR3 is CASSRQGYYGYTF. The CDR3 DNA sequence: TGTGCCAGCAGCAGACAGGGGTACTATGGCTACACCTTC.

The gene calls are TRBV5-4 and TRBJ1-4, with no clear D. The CDR3 totals 13 residues. Germline assignment: CDR1 SGHNT and CDR2 YYREEE (reference sequence). V lost 2 bases, J lost 6 bases, and 8 bases lay in between. Here the CDR3 reads CASSFAVDEKLFF. CDR3 coding DNA: TGTGCCAGCAGCTTCGCAGTGGATGAAAAACTGTTTTTT.

The chain combines TRBV11-2 with TRBJ2-5; D remains ambiguous. V was shortened by 3 bases and J by 1 base, with 6 bases between the two germline ends. Germline values: CDR1 SGHAT, CDR2 FQNNGV. This CDR3 region has 13 residues. CDR3 sequence (DNA): TGTGCCAGCAGCTTTCGTAGCCAAGAGACCCAGTACTTC. Translated: CASSFRSQETQYF. The full variable domain, in which reference TRBV11-2 and TRBJ2-5 provide the parts outside the CDR3, is EAGVAQSPRYKIIEKRQSVAFWCNPISGHATLYWYQQILGQGPKLLIQFQNNGVVDDSQLPKDRFSAERLKGVDSTLKIQPAKLEDSAVYLCASSFRSQETQYFGPGTRLLVL.

The chain combines TRBV10-3 with TRBJ2-7; TRBD2 aligns across 8 bases. Trimming at V came to 7 bases and at J to 5 bases, leaving 7 bases not matched to a gene. The CDR3 has 13 residues. Germline CDR1 is ENHRY and CDR2 is SYGVKD. The CDR3 is CAITREANDEQYF. Here the CDR3 DNA reads TGTGCCATCACGCGGGAGGCCAACGACGAGCAGTACTTC.

The CDR3 DNA follows: TGTGCCAGCAGTACCAACGGAGCCGGCTACACCTTC. Its protein is CASSTNGAGYTF. This sequence joins TRBV6-5 and TRBJ1-2; D gene unclear. The length of the CDR3 is 12 residues. The V and J ends lost 5 bases and 8 bases respectively, with 12 bases between them. CDR1 is MNHEY, CDR2 SVGAGI, per germline.